A selection of T cell receptor beta chains follows, all from one sample in a study of graft-versus-host responses after intestinal transplantation. Repertoires were generated with immunoSEQ multiplex PCR, while TCRdb's copy carries only in-frame clones and drops some. The table lists around 97,000 clones, 80% to 95% of them singletons. These receptors' targets are unknown. Sequenced material: unstimulated CD8+ T cells sorted from spleen or lymph node cells, taken before intestinal transplant. The origin of the receptors is a human donor who received an intestinal transplant. Both conserved end residues are part of each CDR3. D genes are given only for firm matches. Not all rows give a size; the values are once, few, many and, for expanded clones, a class.

j_call clone_size v_call d_call cdr3_aa cdr3_nt
TRBJ2-2 . TRBV6-1 TRBD1 CASLPGQLNTGELFF TGTGCCAGCCTCCCGGGACAGCTGAACACCGGGGAGCTGTTTTTT
TRBJ2-1 . TRBV19 . CASSMAGHNEQFF TGTGCCAGTAGTATGGCCGGTCACAATGAGCAGTTCTTC
TRBJ2-2 . TRBV9 . CASSVNTGELFF TGTGCCAGCAGCGTTAACACCGGGGAGCTGTTTTTT
TRBJ2-7 . TRBV27 TRBD1 CASSLGTGPSSYEQYF TGTGCCAGCAGTTTAGGGACAGGACCTAGCTCCTACGAGCAGTACTTC
TRBJ2-2 once TRBV9 TRBD1 CASSVGTGDTGELFF TGTGCCAGCAGCGTAGGGACAGGGGACACCGGGGAGCTGTTTTTT
TRBJ1-5 . TRBV6-6 . CASRPQGRSNQPQHF TGTGCCAGCAGGCCACAGGGTAGAAGCAATCAGCCCCAGCATTTT
TRBJ1-4 . TRBV7-9 . CASSFSGNFNEKLFF TGTGCCAGCAGCTTTTCTGGGAACTTTAATGAAAAACTGTTTTTT
TRBJ2-1 . TRBV5-8 . CATDNEQFF TGTGCCACCGACAATGAGCAGTTCTTC
TRBJ2-7 . TRBV7-2 TRBD2 CASSSTVVMTSGGSYEQYF TGTGCCAGCAGCTCAACCGTAGTAATGACTAGCGGGGGGTCCTACGAGCAGTACTTC
TRBJ2-1 . TRBV4-1 TRBD2 CASSQYLAGGLPYNEQFF TGCGCCAGCAGCCAATACCTAGCGGGGGGGCTACCCTACAATGAGCAGTTCTTC
TRBJ1-1 . TRBV5-8 TRBD1 CASSRDRGTEAFF TGTGCCAGCAGCCGGGACAGGGGGACTGAAGCTTTCTTT
TRBJ2-2 . TRBV19 . CASSIPAGELFF TGTGCCAGTAGTATCCCCGCCGGGGAGCTGTTTTTT
TRBJ2-5 . TRBV4-1 TRBD2 CASSHSGLAGDAEETQYF TGCGCCAGCAGCCATTCGGGACTAGCGGGGGATGCGGAAGAGACCCAGTACTTC
TRBJ1-2 . TRBV7-8 . CASSETRSYGYTF TGTGCCAGCAGCGAGACCAGGAGCTATGGCTACACCTTC
TRBJ2-5 . TRBV15 TRBD2 CATRLERGDGETQYF TGTGCCACCAGACTCGAGCGGGGGGATGGAGAGACCCAGTACTTC
TRBJ1-1 . TRBV29-1 . CSVGHANTEAFF TGCAGCGTGGGACACGCGAACACTGAAGCTTTCTTT
TRBJ2-1 . TRBV13 TRBD1 CASSLEGQGALEEQFF TGTGCCAGCAGCCTAGAGGGACAGGGGGCGTTAGAAGAGCAGTTCTTC
TRBJ2-7 . TRBV6-4 . CASSVDSTYEQYF TGTGCCAGCAGTGTGGACAGCACCTACGAGCAGTACTTC
TRBJ1-6 . TRBV7-6 . CASSSLSQGVVDSPLHF TGTGCCAGCAGCTCTCTCTCACAGGGAGTTGTGGATTCACCCCTCCACTTT
TRBJ2-5 once TRBV4-1 . CASRSGSETQYF TGCGCCAGCAGGTCGGGCAGTGAGACCCAGTACTTC
TRBJ2-7 . TRBV7-9 . CASSNPGWEQYF TGTGCCAGCAGCAATCCCGGTTGGGAGCAGTACTTC
TRBJ1-4 . TRBV23-1 TRBD1 CASSRQGLSKKLFF TGCGCCAGCAGTCGACAGGGGCTTAGTAAAAAACTGTTTTTT
TRBJ2-5 . TRBV7-2 TRBD1 CASSFGTGIQETQYF TGTGCCAGCAGCTTTGGGACAGGGATCCAAGAGACCCAGTACTTC
TRBJ2-7 . TRBV11-2 . CASSLVGEQYF TGTGCCAGCAGCTTAGTAGGAGAGCAGTACTTC
TRBJ2-7 few TRBV10-1 . CADLGGSEQYF TGCGCCGACCTGGGGGGTAGCGAGCAGTACTTC
TRBJ1-1 once TRBV19 . CASSEDSPPEAFF TGTGCCAGTAGTGAGGACAGCCCTCCGGAAGCTTTCTTT
TRBJ2-3 . TRBV9 . CASSVGGRADTQYF TGTGCCAGCAGCGTAGGAGGGCGGGCAGATACGCAGTATTTT
TRBJ2-5 . TRBV6-5 TRBD1 CASRRQGASRETQYF TGTGCCAGCAGAAGACAGGGGGCGAGTAGGGAGACCCAGTACTTC
TRBJ2-5 . TRBV27 TRBD1 CASSSLQGATGGGETQYF TGTGCCAGCAGTAGCCTACAGGGGGCAACAGGGGGTGGAGAGACCCAGTACTTC
TRBJ2-7 . TRBV2 . CASMGPSGEQYF TGTGCCAGCATGGGCCCCTCGGGGGAGCAGTACTTC
TRBJ1-3 . TRBV4-1 . CASSQTAHSGNTIYF TGCGCCAGCAGCCAGACGGCCCACTCTGGAAACACCATATATTTT
TRBJ2-3 . TRBV7-6 TRBD2 CASSPQTSADVDTQYF TGTGCCAGCAGCCCACAGACTAGCGCCGACGTGGATACGCAGTATTTT
TRBJ2-3 . TRBV10-2 TRBD1 CASRNAQGAGSTDTQYF TGCGCCAGCAGAAACGCCCAGGGGGCCGGGTCCACAGATACGCAGTATTTT
TRBJ2-7 few TRBV6-1 TRBD1 CASSEARTGGWEQYF TGTGCCAGCAGTGAAGCACGGACAGGCGGATGGGAGCAGTACTTC
TRBJ1-5 . TRBV27 . CASTPGPYQPQHF TGTGCCAGCACCCCTGGACCTTATCAGCCCCAGCATTTT
TRBJ2-2 . TRBV6-5 . CASSYEVPQGGELFF TGTGCCAGCAGTTACGAGGTCCCCCAGGGCGGGGAGCTGTTTTTT
TRBJ2-7 once TRBV10-2 . CASSEWTEGSLYEQYF TGCGCCAGCAGTGAGTGGACAGAGGGATCTTTGTACGAGCAGTACTTC
TRBJ2-2 . TRBV6-5 . CASSGTGNTGELFF TGTGCCAGCAGTGGGACGGGAAACACCGGGGAGCTGTTTTTT
TRBJ2-7 . TRBV4-1 . CASSQATGIYEQYF TGCGCCAGCAGCCAGGCCACAGGGATCTACGAGCAGTACTTC
TRBJ2-1 . TRBV9 . CASSVGDLRYNEQFF TGTGCCAGCAGCGTAGGGGACCTAAGATACAATGAGCAGTTCTTC
TRBJ2-7 once TRBV30 . CAWSFAGGLNEQYF TGTGCCTGGAGTTTTGCCGGGGGGCTCAACGAGCAGTACTTC
TRBJ2-2 . TRBV14 TRBD2 CASSPGLAGGLSPNTGELFF TGTGCCAGCAGCCCAGGACTAGCGGGGGGCCTTTCCCCAAACACCGGGGAGCTGTTTTTT
TRBJ1-1 once TRBV6-1 TRBD1 CASSEARGGKEAFF TGTGCCAGCAGTGAAGCCAGGGGGGGTAAAGAGGCTTTCTTT
TRBJ1-1 . TRBV5-5 . CASSLVQGLGTEAFF TGTGCCAGCAGCTTGGTGCAGGGTTTGGGCACTGAAGCTTTCTTT
TRBJ2-3 . TRBV7-7 . CASSLTAGPTDTQYF TGTGCCAGCAGCTTAACCGCGGGGCCCACAGATACGCAGTATTTT
TRBJ1-5 few TRBV19 TRBD1 CASIEGTGPPRPQHF TGTGCCAGTATCGAAGGGACAGGTCCTCCTCGGCCCCAGCATTTT
TRBJ1-1 . TRBV29-1 . CSVPEVAPHGDTEAFF TGCAGCGTTCCTGAGGTCGCTCCTCATGGGGACACTGAAGCTTTCTTT
TRBJ2-1 . TRBV4-1 TRBD2 CASSQQRGGYNEQFF TGCGCCAGCAGCCAACAGCGGGGGGGGTACAATGAGCAGTTCTTC
TRBJ1-6 once TRBV2 TRBD1 CASRDRVPSPLHF TGTGCCAGCCGGGACAGGGTACCCTCACCCCTCCACTTT
TRBJ1-2 . TRBV7-3 . CASPLFPKDCYYGYTF TGTGCCAGTCCTCTCTTTCCCAAGGACTGCTACTATGGCTACACCTTC
TRBJ2-5 . TRBV4-2 . CASSQEGWETQYF TGTGCCAGCAGCCAAGAGGGGTGGGAGACCCAGTACTTC